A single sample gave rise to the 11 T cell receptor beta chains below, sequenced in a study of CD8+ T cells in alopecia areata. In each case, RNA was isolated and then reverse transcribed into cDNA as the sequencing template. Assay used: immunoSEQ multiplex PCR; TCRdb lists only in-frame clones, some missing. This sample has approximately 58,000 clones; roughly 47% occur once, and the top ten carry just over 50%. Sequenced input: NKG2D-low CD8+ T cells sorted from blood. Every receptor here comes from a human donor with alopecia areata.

The CDR3 is CSVVVGGGPDTQYF. Written as DNA, the CDR3 is TGCAGCGTTGTAGTGGGCGGGGGTCCAGATACGCAGTATTTT. The chain employs TRBV29-1 and TRBJ2-3; TRBD2 agrees at 7 bases. CDR3 length: 14 amino acids. With V trimmed by 4 bases and J by 4 bases, 8 bases remained unmatched. CDR1 and CDR2 (germline): SQVTM, ANQGSEA.

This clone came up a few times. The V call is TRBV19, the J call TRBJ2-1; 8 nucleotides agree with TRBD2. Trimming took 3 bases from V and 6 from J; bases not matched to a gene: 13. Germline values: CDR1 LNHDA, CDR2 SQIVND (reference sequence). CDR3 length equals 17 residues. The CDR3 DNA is TGTGCCAGTAGTATGTGGCCCCCGGGACTAGACCCCAATGAGCAGTTCTTC. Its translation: CASSMWPPGLDPNEQFF.

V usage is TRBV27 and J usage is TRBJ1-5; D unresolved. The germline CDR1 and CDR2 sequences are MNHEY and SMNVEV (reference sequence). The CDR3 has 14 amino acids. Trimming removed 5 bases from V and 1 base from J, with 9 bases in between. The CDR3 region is CASSSDLSNQPQHF. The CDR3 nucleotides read TGTGCCAGCAGTAGCGACCTAAGCAATCAGCCCCAGCATTTT.

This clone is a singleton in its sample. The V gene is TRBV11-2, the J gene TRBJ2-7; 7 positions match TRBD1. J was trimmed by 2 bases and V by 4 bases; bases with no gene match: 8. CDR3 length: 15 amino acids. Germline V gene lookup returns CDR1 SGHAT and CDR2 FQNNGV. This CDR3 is CASSSGTDSPYEQYF. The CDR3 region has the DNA TGTGCCAGCAGCTCAGGGACAGACAGTCCCTACGAGCAGTACTTC.

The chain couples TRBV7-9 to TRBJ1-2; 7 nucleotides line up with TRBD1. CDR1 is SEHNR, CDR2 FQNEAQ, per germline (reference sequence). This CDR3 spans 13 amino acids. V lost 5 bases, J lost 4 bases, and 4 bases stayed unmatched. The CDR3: CASSIDRVYGYTF. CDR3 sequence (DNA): TGTGCCAGCAGCATCGACAGGGTCTATGGCTACACCTTC.

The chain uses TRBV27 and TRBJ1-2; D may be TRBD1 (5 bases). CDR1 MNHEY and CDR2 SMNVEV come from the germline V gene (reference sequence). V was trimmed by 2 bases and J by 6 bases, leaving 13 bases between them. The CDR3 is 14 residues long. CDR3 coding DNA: TGTGCCAGCAGTTTAGGGGCAGGGAACAATGGCTACACCTTC. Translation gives CASSLGAGNNGYTF.

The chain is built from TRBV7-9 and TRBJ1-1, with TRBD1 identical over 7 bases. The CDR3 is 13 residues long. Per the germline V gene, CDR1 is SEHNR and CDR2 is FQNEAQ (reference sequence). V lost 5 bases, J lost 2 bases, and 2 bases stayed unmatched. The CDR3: CASSRDSNTEAFF. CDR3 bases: TGTGCCAGCAGCCGGGACAGCAACACTGAAGCTTTCTTT.

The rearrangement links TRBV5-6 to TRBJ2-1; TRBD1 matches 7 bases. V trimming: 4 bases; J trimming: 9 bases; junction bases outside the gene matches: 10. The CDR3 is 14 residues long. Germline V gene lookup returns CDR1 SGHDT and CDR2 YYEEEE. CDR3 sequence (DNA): TGTGCCAGCAGCCCCGGGACAGTCACCGCTGAGCAGTTCTTC. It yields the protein CASSPGTVTAEQFF.

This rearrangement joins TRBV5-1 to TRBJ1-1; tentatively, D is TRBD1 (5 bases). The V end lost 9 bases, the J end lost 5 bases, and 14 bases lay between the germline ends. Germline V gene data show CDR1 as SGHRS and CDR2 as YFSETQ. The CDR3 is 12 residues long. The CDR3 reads CATQGVGTEAFF. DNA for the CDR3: TGCGCCACCCAAGGGGTGGGGACTGAAGCTTTCTTT. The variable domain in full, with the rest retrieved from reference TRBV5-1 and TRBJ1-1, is KAGVTQTPRYLIKTRGQQVTLSCSPISGHRSVSWYQQTPGQGLQFLFEYFSETQRNKGNFPGRFSGRQFSNSRSEMNVSTLELGDSALYLCATQGVGTEAFFGQGTRLTVV.

CDR3 coding DNA: TGTGCCAGCAGCTTAGGCAGTAACACTGAAGCTTTCTTT. Translated: CASSLGSNTEAFF. The chain employs TRBV13 and TRBJ1-1; no reliable D call. Trimming left V 0 bases short and J 2 bases short, with 4 bases between. The CDR3 has 13 amino acids. Germline CDR1 reads PRHDT; CDR2 reads FYEKMQ (reference sequence).

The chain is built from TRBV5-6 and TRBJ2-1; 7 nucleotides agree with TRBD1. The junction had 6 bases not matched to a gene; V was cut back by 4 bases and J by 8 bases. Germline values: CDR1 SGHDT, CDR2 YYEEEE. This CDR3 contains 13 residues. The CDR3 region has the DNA TGTGCCAGCAGCCAGCCCAGGGGGTATGAGCAGTTCTTC. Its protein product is CASSQPRGYEQFF.